Many counts were recorded for the clone carrying this T cell receptor beta chain. The entry originates in a study of T cells in Graves' hyperthyroidism and ophthalmopathy. Authors of the study amplified TCR beta CDR3 regions from RNA transcripts. An initial round of RT-PCR targeting the TCR CDR3 relied on the HTBI primer set. TCRdb re-analysed the multiplex PCR reads in MiXCR, keeping a single row per CDR3 protein. The profile shows approximately 530,000 distinct CDR3 sequences, 16% of them singletons. V was clipped by 0 bases and J by 3 bases; unmatched bases: 1. The CDR3 has 15 amino acids. Germline V gene sequence: CDR1 SGHTA, CDR2 FQGTGA.

Sequencing was carried out using blood. This TCR came from a woman under 30 with Graves' hyperthyroidism. V and J are TRBV7-3 and TRBJ2-5; 10 bases are shared with TRBD2. The CDR3 DNA reads as TGTGCCAGCAGCTTAACGGGACTAGCGAAAGAGACCCAGTACTTC. It translates to CASSLTGLAKETQYF.